Sequencing of this TCR beta chain was carried out in a study of blood T cell repertoires in COVID-19. In the study overall: Collection of acute and convalescent COVID-19 samples took place in the United States, Italy and Spain. PBMCs, B-cell-depleted T cells, or T cells provided the cDNA or gDNA that made up the material.

This CDR3 is built from 18 residues. Here immunoSEQ multiplex PCR was the method, and the copy in TCRdb shows in-frame clones only, minus some. The sample lists about 110,000 clones; about two thirds were seen once. This receptor was taken from a human donor with acute or convalescent COVID-19. The donor label of this sample is uncertain. Sequenced material: peripheral blood. V gene TRBV21-1 combines with J gene TRBJ1-2; the D call TRBD1 from the table was never checked on the DNA. TRBV21-1 is termed a pseudogene. CDR3 protein: CASSKVSFGHRGWRGYTF. Here the CDR3 DNA reads TGTGCCAGCAGCAAAGTTTCTTTCGGGCACAGGGGGTGGAGGGGCTACACCTTC.